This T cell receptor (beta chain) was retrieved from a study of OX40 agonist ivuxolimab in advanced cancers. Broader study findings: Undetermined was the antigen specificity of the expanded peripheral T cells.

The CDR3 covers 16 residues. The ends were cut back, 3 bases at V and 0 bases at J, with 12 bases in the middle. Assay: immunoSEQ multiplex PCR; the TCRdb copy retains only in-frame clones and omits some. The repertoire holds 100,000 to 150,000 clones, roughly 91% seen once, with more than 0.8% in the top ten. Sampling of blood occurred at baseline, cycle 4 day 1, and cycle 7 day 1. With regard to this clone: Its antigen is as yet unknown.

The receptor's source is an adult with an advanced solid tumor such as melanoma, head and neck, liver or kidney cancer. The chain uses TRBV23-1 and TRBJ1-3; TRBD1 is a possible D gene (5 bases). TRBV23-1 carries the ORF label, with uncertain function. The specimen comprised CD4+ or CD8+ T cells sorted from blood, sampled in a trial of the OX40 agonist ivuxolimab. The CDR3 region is CASSHLPGLSGNTIYF. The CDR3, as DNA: TGCGCCAGCAGTCACCTCCCGGGACTCTCTGGAAACACCATATATTTT.